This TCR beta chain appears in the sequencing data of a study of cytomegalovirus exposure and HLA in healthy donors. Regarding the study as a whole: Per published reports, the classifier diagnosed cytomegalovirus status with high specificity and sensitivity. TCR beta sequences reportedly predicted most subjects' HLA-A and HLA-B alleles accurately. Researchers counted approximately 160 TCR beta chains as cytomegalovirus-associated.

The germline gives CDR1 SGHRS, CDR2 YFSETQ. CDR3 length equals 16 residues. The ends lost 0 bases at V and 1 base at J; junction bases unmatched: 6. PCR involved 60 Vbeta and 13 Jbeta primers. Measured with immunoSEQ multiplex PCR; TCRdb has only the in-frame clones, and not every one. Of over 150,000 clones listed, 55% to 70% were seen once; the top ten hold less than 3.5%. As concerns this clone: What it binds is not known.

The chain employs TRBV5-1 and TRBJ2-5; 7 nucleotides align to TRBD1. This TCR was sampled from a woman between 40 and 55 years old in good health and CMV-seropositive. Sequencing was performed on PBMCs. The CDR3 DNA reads TGCGCCAGCAGCTTGGGGCGAGACAGGGCCCAAGAGACCCAGTACTTC. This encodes CASSLGRDRAQETQYF.